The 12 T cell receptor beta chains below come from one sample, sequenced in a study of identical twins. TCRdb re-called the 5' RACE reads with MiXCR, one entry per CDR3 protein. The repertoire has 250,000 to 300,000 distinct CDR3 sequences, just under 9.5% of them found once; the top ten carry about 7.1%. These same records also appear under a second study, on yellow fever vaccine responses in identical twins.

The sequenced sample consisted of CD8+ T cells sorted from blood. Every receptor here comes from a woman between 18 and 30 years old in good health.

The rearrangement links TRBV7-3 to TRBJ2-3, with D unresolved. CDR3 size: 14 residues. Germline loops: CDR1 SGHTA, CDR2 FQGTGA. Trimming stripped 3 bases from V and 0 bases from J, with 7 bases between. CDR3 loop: CASSFGFSTDTQYF. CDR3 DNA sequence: TGTGCCAGCAGCTTCGGGTTTAGCACAGATACGCAGTATTTT.

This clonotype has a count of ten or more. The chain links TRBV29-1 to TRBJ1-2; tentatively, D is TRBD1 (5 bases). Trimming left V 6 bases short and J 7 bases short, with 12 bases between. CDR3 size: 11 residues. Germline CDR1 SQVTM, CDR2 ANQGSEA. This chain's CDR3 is CSVSTVRGYTF. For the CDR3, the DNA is TGCAGCGTGTCGACAGTTCGTGGCTACACCTTC.

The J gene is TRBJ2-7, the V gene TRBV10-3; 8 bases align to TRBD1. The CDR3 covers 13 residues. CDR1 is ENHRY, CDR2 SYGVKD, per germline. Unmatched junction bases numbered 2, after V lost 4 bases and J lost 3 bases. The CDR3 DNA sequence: TGTGCCATCAGTGCAGGGGGCCTCTACGAGCAGTACTTC. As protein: CAISAGGLYEQYF.

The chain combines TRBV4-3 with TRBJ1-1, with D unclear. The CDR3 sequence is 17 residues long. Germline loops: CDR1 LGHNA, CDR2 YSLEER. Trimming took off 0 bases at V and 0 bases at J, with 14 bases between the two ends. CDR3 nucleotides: TGCGCCAGCAGCCAAGATAGTGGGGTTGAAATGAACACTGAAGCTTTCTTT. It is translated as CASSQDSGVEMNTEAFF.

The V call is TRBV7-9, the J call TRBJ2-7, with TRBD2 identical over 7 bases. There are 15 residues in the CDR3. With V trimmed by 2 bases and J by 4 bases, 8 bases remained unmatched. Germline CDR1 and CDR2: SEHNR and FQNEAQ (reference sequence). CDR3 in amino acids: CASSLYPGGQYEQYF. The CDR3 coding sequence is TGTGCCAGCAGCTTATACCCGGGAGGCCAATACGAGCAGTACTTC.

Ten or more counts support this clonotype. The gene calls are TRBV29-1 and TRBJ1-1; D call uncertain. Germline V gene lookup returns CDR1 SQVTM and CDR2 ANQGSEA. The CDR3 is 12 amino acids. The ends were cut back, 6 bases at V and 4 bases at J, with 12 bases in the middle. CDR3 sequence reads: CSVRTAATEAFF. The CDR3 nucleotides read TGCAGCGTCCGAACCGCAGCCACTGAAGCTTTCTTT.

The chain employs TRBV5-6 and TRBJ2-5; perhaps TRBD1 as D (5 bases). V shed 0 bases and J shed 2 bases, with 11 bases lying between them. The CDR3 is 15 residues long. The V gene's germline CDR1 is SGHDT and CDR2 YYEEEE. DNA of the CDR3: TGTGCCAGCAGCTTGGAAGGGGCACCACAAGAGACCCAGTACTTC. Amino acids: CASSLEGAPQETQYF.

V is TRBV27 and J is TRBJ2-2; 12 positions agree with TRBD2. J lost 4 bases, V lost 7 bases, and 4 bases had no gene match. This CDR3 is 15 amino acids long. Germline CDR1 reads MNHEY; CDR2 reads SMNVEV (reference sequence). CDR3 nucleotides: TGTGCCAGCACTAGCGGGAGGGCCTTCACCGGGGAGCTGTTTTTT. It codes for CASTSGRAFTGELFF.

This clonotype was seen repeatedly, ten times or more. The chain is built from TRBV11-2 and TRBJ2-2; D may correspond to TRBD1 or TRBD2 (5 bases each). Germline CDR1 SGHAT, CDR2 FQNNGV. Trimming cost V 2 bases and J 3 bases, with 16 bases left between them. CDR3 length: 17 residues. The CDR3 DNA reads TGTGCCAGCAGCTTACAAGGGACCCTCGACTACACCGGGGAGCTGTTTTTT. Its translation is CASSLQGTLDYTGELFF. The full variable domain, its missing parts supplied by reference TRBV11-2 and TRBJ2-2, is EAGVAQSPRYKIIEKRQSVAFWCNPISGHATLYWYQQILGQGPKLLIQFQNNGVVDDSQLPKDRFSAERLKGVDSTLKIQPAKLEDSAVYLCASSLQGTLDYTGELFFGEGSRLTVL.

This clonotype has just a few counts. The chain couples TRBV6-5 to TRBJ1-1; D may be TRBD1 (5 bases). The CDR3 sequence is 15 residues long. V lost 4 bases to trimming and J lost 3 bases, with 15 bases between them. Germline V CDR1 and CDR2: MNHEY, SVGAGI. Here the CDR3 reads CASSSEGWGYTEAFF. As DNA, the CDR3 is TGTGCCAGCAGTTCTGAGGGGTGGGGATACACTGAAGCTTTCTTT.

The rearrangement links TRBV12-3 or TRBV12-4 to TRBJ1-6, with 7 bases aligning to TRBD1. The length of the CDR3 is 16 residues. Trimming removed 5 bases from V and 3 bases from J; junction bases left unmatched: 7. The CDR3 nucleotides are TGTGCCAGCAGTGAAACAGGGGCCTTCTATAATTCACCCCTCCACTTT. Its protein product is CASSETGAFYNSPLHF.

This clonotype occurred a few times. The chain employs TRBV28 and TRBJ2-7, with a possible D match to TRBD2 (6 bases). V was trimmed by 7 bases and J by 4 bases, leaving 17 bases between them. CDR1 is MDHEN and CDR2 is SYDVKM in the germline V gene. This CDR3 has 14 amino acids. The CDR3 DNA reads TGTGCCAGCACCCCCCCCGGGACTTCGTACGAGCAGTACTTC. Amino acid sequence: CASTPPGTSYEQYF.